This T cell receptor beta chain is drawn from a study of Ad26.COV2.S vaccination and SARS-CoV-2 variants. The CDR3 spans 12 residues. Germline CDR1 and CDR2: SGHVS and FQNEAQ. Trimming cost V 5 bases and J 5 bases, with 6 bases left between them. Assay: immunoSEQ multiplex PCR; the TCRdb copy retains only in-frame clones and omits some. Altogether some 420,000 clones are present, roughly 90% being singletons, with the ten largest covering roughly 4%. Regarding treatment: around 19 received Ad26.COV2.S at low or high dose, single or two shots; several received placebo; per-sample allocation not given. Each sample was drawn 63 days after the first injection (of vaccine or placebo).

J is TRBJ2-2 and V is TRBV7-8; D gene uncertain. Sequenced here: peripheral blood, sampled in a trial of Ad26.COV2.S vaccine versus placebo. The receptor was derived from a person between 18 and 60 years old who received the Ad26.COV2.S COVID-19 vaccine or a placebo. The CDR3 DNA sequence: TGTGCCAGCAGCGCGTCAACCGGGGAGCTGTTTTTT. Translating it yields CASSASTGELFF.